These T cell receptor beta chains were read from a single sample in a study of T cells in Graves' hyperthyroidism and ophthalmopathy. One entry per CDR3 protein, called by TCRdb with MiXCR from the multiplex PCR reads. The sample holds over 300,000 distinct CDR3 sequences, roughly an eighth seen once. Specimen: blood. Receptors originate from a woman between 40 and 50 years old with Graves' ophthalmopathy. Each CDR3 is given with its conserved first and last residue. Fields, in order: CDR3 length, V gene, D gene, J gene, clone size, CDR3 protein, CDR3 DNA. D genes are given only for firm matches. Some rows have no size entry. The others give once, few or many, or a class for an expanded clone.

cdr3_length: 15
v_call: TRBV28
d_call: .
j_call: TRBJ1-2
clone_size: many
cdr3_aa: CASSDASHDGDGYTF
cdr3_nt: TGTGCCAGCAGCGACGCCTCTCACGACGGGGATGGCTACACCTTC

cdr3_length: 14
v_call: TRBV19
d_call: .
j_call: TRBJ2-1
clone_size: few
cdr3_aa: CASSIGGGIDEQFF
cdr3_nt: TGTGCCAGTAGTATAGGGGGAGGTATCGATGAGCAGTTCTTC

cdr3_length: 18
v_call: TRBV6-1
d_call: .
j_call: TRBJ2-2
clone_size: many
cdr3_aa: CASSITDPGDTNTGELFF
cdr3_nt: TGTGCCAGCTCTATTACCGATCCGGGGGACACGAACACCGGGGAGCTGTTTTTT

cdr3_length: 15
v_call: TRBV5-5
d_call: .
j_call: TRBJ1-5
clone_size: .
cdr3_aa: CASSLGGSLNQPQHF
cdr3_nt: TGTGCCAGCAGCTTGGGGGGTTCGTTAAATCAGCCCCAGCATTTT

cdr3_length: 13
v_call: TRBV20-1
d_call: TRBD2
j_call: TRBJ2-1
clone_size: few
cdr3_aa: CSATRAGEYEQFF
cdr3_nt: TGCAGTGCTACACGCGCGGGGGAGTATGAGCAGTTCTTC

cdr3_length: 14
v_call: TRBV27
d_call: TRBD2
j_call: TRBJ2-1
clone_size: many
cdr3_aa: CASSLAGGTNEQFF
cdr3_nt: TGTGCCAGCAGTTTAGCGGGGGGGACCAATGAGCAGTTCTTC

cdr3_length: 17
v_call: TRBV6-1
d_call: .
j_call: TRBJ1-1
clone_size: many
cdr3_aa: CASSWGAGSLMNTEAFF
cdr3_nt: TGTGCCAGCAGTTGGGGGGCCGGGAGCCTTATGAACACTGAAGCTTTCTTT

cdr3_length: 14
v_call: TRBV6-1
d_call: .
j_call: TRBJ1-1
clone_size: many
cdr3_aa: CASSAQGGPTEAFF
cdr3_nt: TGTGCCAGCAGCGCACAGGGAGGTCCCACTGAAGCTTTCTTT

cdr3_length: 13
v_call: TRBV19
d_call: .
j_call: TRBJ2-5
clone_size: .
cdr3_aa: CASSIRGPETQYF
cdr3_nt: TGTGCCAGTAGTATAAGGGGACCGGAGACCCAGTACTTC

cdr3_length: 12
v_call: TRBV12-3/TRBV12-4
d_call: .
j_call: TRBJ1-5
clone_size: few
cdr3_aa: CASRRDQQPQHF
cdr3_nt: TGTGCCAGCAGACGTGACCAGCAGCCCCAGCATTTT

cdr3_length: 15
v_call: TRBV11-2
d_call: .
j_call: TRBJ1-3
clone_size: many
cdr3_aa: CASSLDWGSGNTIYF
cdr3_nt: TGTGCCAGCAGCTTAGATTGGGGCTCTGGAAACACCATATATTTT

cdr3_length: 14
v_call: TRBV5-1
d_call: .
j_call: TRBJ2-3
clone_size: many
cdr3_aa: CASSLVPGTDTQYF
cdr3_nt: TGCGCCAGCAGCTTGGTTCCAGGGACAGATACGCAGTATTTT

cdr3_length: 14
v_call: TRBV6-1
d_call: .
j_call: TRBJ2-7
clone_size: many
cdr3_aa: CASSERQFSYEQYF
cdr3_nt: TGTGCCAGCAGTGAACGACAGTTTTCCTACGAGCAGTACTTC

cdr3_length: 14
v_call: TRBV9
d_call: .
j_call: TRBJ2-5
clone_size: .
cdr3_aa: CASSVDRTQETQYF
cdr3_nt: TGTGCCAGCAGCGTCGACAGAACTCAAGAGACCCAGTACTTC

cdr3_length: 13
v_call: TRBV29-1
d_call: TRBD1
j_call: TRBJ2-7
clone_size: .
cdr3_aa: CSARQGQLYEQYF
cdr3_nt: TGCAGCGCTAGACAGGGCCAGCTCTACGAGCAGTACTTC

cdr3_length: 13
v_call: TRBV20-1
d_call: .
j_call: TRBJ1-2
clone_size: few
cdr3_aa: CSAISQTGYGYTF
cdr3_nt: TGCAGTGCTATTTCACAAACCGGCTATGGCTACACCTTC

cdr3_length: 14
v_call: TRBV19
d_call: .
j_call: TRBJ2-5
clone_size: .
cdr3_aa: CASSSRGPQETQYF
cdr3_nt: TGTGCCAGTAGTTCGCGGGGGCCCCAAGAGACCCAGTACTTC

cdr3_length: 14
v_call: TRBV29-1
d_call: .
j_call: TRBJ2-5
clone_size: many
cdr3_aa: CSAIRTPYQETQYF
cdr3_nt: TGCAGCGCAATCCGGACACCCTACCAAGAGACCCAGTACTTC

cdr3_length: 14
v_call: TRBV2
d_call: TRBD1
j_call: TRBJ1-4
clone_size: many
cdr3_aa: CASSRQGREEKLFF
cdr3_nt: TGTGCCAGCAGTCGACAGGGGCGGGAAGAAAAACTGTTTTTT

cdr3_length: 16
v_call: TRBV20-1
d_call: TRBD2
j_call: TRBJ2-7
clone_size: many
cdr3_aa: CSARDPKGLAVYEQYF
cdr3_nt: TGCAGTGCTAGAGATCCTAAGGGACTAGCGGTCTACGAGCAGTACTTC

cdr3_length: 15
v_call: TRBV13
d_call: .
j_call: TRBJ2-2
clone_size: many
cdr3_aa: CASSEDSANTGELFF
cdr3_nt: TGTGCCAGCAGCGAGGACAGCGCGAACACCGGGGAGCTGTTTTTT

cdr3_length: 13
v_call: TRBV11-1
d_call: .
j_call: TRBJ1-5
clone_size: many
cdr3_aa: CASSPNQNQPQHF
cdr3_nt: TGTGCCAGCAGCCCTAACCAAAATCAGCCCCAGCATTTT